A single T cell receptor beta chain is shown here with its context. Reverse transcribing all isolated RNA meant expressed TCRB transcripts were sequenced. Repertoires were generated with immunoSEQ multiplex PCR, while TCRdb's copy carries only in-frame clones and drops some. Of about 200,000 clones listed, 9.5% to 13% were seen once; the top ten hold roughly 1.4%. The data originate from a study of beta chain features in type 1 diabetes. CDR3 length equals 14 residues. V lost 3 bases, J lost 7 bases, and 15 bases lay in between. Germline loops: CDR1 MNHNS, CDR2 SASEGT. The sequence came from a young man in good health. The sequencing input was central memory CD4+ T cells from blood. V usage is TRBV6-1 and J usage is TRBJ1-2; TRBD1 might be the D (6 bases). The DNA of the CDR3 is TGTGCCAGCAGTGATAGGGGGTTTAATGTTGGCTACACCTTC. Residues: CASSDRGFNVGYTF.